The 13 T cell receptor beta chains listed next were all sequenced from one sample in a study of blood T cell repertoires in COVID-19. Generated by immunoSEQ multiplex PCR, the TCRdb table keeps only in-frame clones and is missing some. The table lists roughly 45,000 clones, roughly 80% of them singletons. The sample consisted of peripheral blood. Every receptor here comes from an older woman with acute or convalescent COVID-19.

The rearrangement uses TRBV7-9 and TRBJ2-1; D remains ambiguous. Germline assignment: CDR1 SEHNR and CDR2 FQNEAQ (reference sequence). V shed 3 bases and J shed 8 bases, with 8 bases lying between them. CDR3 length: 12 residues. This CDR3 is CASSLNGDEQFF. The CDR3 DNA follows: TGTGCCAGCAGCTTGAACGGTGATGAGCAGTTCTTC.

The chain is built from TRBV21-1 and TRBJ2-7; the table's TRBD2 call for D was not verified on the DNA. TRBV21-1 is recorded as a pseudogene. This CDR3 has 19 amino acids. CDR3 DNA: TGTGCCAGCAGCAAACATGGCCTCTCGGGGGTGGGAAACCCCTACGAGCAGTACTTC. It encodes CASSKHGLSGVGNPYEQYF.

The gene calls are TRBV5-1 and TRBJ2-7, with D possibly being TRBD1 (6 bases). This CDR3 is 15 amino acids long. Trimming left V 0 bases short and J 3 bases short, with 13 bases between. Germline CDR1 is SGHRS and CDR2 is YFSETQ. This CDR3 reads CASSLGAGESYEQYF. The CDR3 DNA follows: TGCGCCAGCAGCTTGGGGGCAGGGGAGAGCTACGAGCAGTACTTC.

V gene TRBV25-1 combines with J gene TRBJ2-7, with a possible D match to TRBD1 (6 bases). Germline CDR1 is MGHDK and CDR2 is SYGVNS. The CDR3 is 14 residues long. Trimming shortened V by 4 bases and J by 4 bases, and 14 bases separated the two germline ends. The CDR3 region has the DNA TGTGCCAGCAGTGCTGCAGGGGTTATTTACGAGCAGTACTTC. It specifies CASSAAGVIYEQYF.

The chain joins TRBV6-1 to TRBJ2-1; D unresolved. CDR1 and CDR2 (germline): MNHNS, SASEGT. V was shortened by 0 bases and J by 0 bases, with 9 bases between the two germline ends. This CDR3 comprises 16 residues. The CDR3 reads CASSEAAASSYNEQFF. CDR3 bases: TGTGCCAGCAGTGAAGCCGCCGCGAGCTCCTACAATGAGCAGTTCTTC.

The V call is TRBV27, the J call TRBJ2-7; tentative D call: TRBD2 (6 bases). The V gene lost 6 bases and the J gene lost 1 base, with 16 bases spanning the gap. CDR1 is MNHEY and CDR2 is SMNVEV in the germline V gene (reference sequence). The CDR3 is 15 residues long. CDR3: CASRLGGAGSYEQYF. The CDR3 DNA is TGTGCCAGCAGACTGGGCGGGGCAGGGTCCTACGAGCAGTACTTC.

This clone was detected a few times. This rearrangement joins TRBV2 to TRBJ2-7; tentative D call: TRBD1 (6 bases). The CDR3 spans 16 residues. The V end lost 6 bases, the J end lost 6 bases, and 24 bases lay between the germline ends. CDR1 is SNHLY, CDR2 FYNNEI, per germline. The CDR3 loop reads CASRDPGDTLYVEQYF. The CDR3 nucleotides are TGTGCCAGCAGAGACCCCGGGGACACCCTCTACGTCGAGCAGTACTTC.

The rearrangement joins TRBV7-9 to TRBJ2-5; 8 nucleotides line up with TRBD1. V trimming: 1 base; J trimming: 2 bases; junction bases outside the gene matches: 6. Germline CDR1 is SEHNR and CDR2 is FQNEAQ (reference sequence). CDR3 length: 16 residues. The chain's CDR3 is CASSLGAGGEQETQYF. The CDR3 nucleotides read TGTGCCAGCAGCTTAGGGGCAGGGGGCGAACAAGAGACCCAGTACTTC.

This chain connects TRBV18 to TRBJ2-1; tentative D call: TRBD1 (6 bases). Per the germline V gene, CDR1 is KGHSH and CDR2 is LQKENI. V lost 3 bases to trimming and J lost 8 bases, with 17 bases between them. CDR3 size: 15 residues. The CDR3 loop reads CASSPIRGTRDEQFF. CDR3 DNA: TGTGCCAGCTCACCTATTAGGGGGACACGCGATGAGCAGTTCTTC. Variable domain in full (rest from reference TRBV18 and TRBJ2-1): NAGVMQNPRHLVRRRGQEARLRCSPMKGHSHVYWYRQLPEEGLKFMVYLQKENIIDESGMPKERFSAEFPKEGPSILRIQQVVRGDSAAYFCASSPIRGTRDEQFFGPGTRLTVL.

The chain combines TRBV6-5 with TRBJ2-1; TRBD2 might be the D (5 bases). Germline V gene lookup returns CDR1 MNHEY and CDR2 SVGAGI. The CDR3 contains 12 residues. V lost 6 bases, J lost 8 bases, and 11 bases lay in between. DNA for the CDR3: TGTGCCAGCAGCTCAACTAGGGATGAGCAGTTCTTC. It encodes CASSSTRDEQFF.

The table lists this clone with a few counts. The CDR3 DNA follows: TGTGCCAGCAGCGACAGGGACTTTAATGAAAAACTGTTTTTT. Amino acids: CASSDRDFNEKLFF. The chain links TRBV27 to TRBJ1-4; 7 bases are shared with TRBD1. The CDR3 sequence is 14 residues long. Losses at the gene ends were 6 bases for V and 4 bases for J; bases not matched to a gene: 5. Germline values: CDR1 MNHEY, CDR2 SMNVEV (reference sequence).

The rearrangement links TRBV4-1 to TRBJ2-4; tentative D call: TRBD1 (5 bases). The germline gives CDR1 MGHRA, CDR2 YSYEKL. The ends were cut back, 1 base at V and 4 bases at J, with 8 bases in the middle. The CDR3 covers 14 residues. The CDR3: CASSQVTEKNIQYF. The CDR3 DNA follows: TGCGCCAGCAGCCAAGTGACAGAGAAAAACATTCAGTACTTC.

Here the CDR3 reads CATSDLTGPNTGELFF. As DNA, the CDR3 is TGTGCCACCAGTGATTTAACAGGGCCGAACACCGGGGAGCTGTTTTTT. The chain couples TRBV24-1 to TRBJ2-2; D possibly corresponds to TRBD1 (6 bases). Germline CDR1 and CDR2: KGHDR and SFDVKD. Trimming left V 1 base short and J 0 bases short, with 8 bases between. The CDR3 length is 16 residues.